What follows describes a single T cell receptor (beta chain). The sample comes from a study of technical replicates of blood from a few donors. V was shortened by 5 bases and J by 6 bases, with 15 bases between the two germline ends. Per the germline V gene, CDR1 is SGHRS and CDR2 is YFSETQ. The CDR3 contains 14 residues. Generated by immunoSEQ multiplex PCR, the TCRdb table keeps only in-frame clones and is missing some. The sample shows 65,000 to 80,000 clones, 85% to 95% of them seen only once. Sequencing was performed on T cells isolated from PBMCs. The receptor was derived from a human donor in good health. The chain recombines TRBV5-1 with TRBJ2-1, with D possibly TRBD1 on 8 matching bases. The DNA of the CDR3 is TGCGCCAGCAGAGACAGGGGAGGGTCCAATGAGCAGTTCTTC. Its translation is CASRDRGGSNEQFF.